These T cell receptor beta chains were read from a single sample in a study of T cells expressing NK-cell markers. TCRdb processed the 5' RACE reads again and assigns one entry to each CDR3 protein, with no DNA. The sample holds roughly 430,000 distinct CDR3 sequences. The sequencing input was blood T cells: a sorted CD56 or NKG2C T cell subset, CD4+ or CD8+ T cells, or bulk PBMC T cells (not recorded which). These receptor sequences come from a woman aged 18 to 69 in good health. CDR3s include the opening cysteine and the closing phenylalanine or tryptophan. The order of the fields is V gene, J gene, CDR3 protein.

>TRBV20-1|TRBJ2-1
CSARPGTGYNEQFF
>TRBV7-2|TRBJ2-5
CASSLSPMHQETQYF
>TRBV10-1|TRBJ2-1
CASSGFTSGGNEQFF
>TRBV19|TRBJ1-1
CASSISVNTEAFF
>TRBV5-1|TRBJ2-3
CASSFRDSSLDTQYF
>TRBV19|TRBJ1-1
CASSIRDTSSNTEAFF
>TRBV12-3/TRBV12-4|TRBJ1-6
CASSRTGPASPLHF
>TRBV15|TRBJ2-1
CATSRDTGTSGDNEQFF
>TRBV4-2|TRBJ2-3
CASSTTGGTLGVTSTDTQYF
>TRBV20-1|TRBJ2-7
CSARDPRQVAFGYEQYF
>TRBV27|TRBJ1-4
CASSVTGGVNEKLFF